Listed below are T cell receptor beta chains from one sample, sequenced in a study of T cells expressing NK-cell markers. TCRdb re-analyzed the 5' RACE reads; it lists each CDR3 protein once, without DNA. In all, the sample yields roughly 110,000 distinct CDR3 sequences. The sequencing input was blood T cells: a sorted CD56 or NKG2C T cell subset, CD4+ or CD8+ T cells, or bulk PBMC T cells (not recorded which). The source is a woman between 18 and 70 years old in good health. CDR3s include the opening cysteine and the closing phenylalanine or tryptophan. Each record gives: J gene, V gene, CDR3 protein.

>TRBJ2-7|TRBV7-9
CASSFLRGDYYEQYF
>TRBJ2-2|TRBV18
CASSQEATGELFF
>TRBJ2-3|TRBV4-3
CASSQVALATGTDTQYF
>TRBJ2-5|TRBV20-1
CSARDRTDQETQYF
>TRBJ1-5|TRBV20-1
CSVSQGGNQPQHF
>TRBJ1-5|TRBV6-2/TRBV6-3
CASSGRDSNQPQHF
>TRBJ1-2|TRBV10-3
CAISQDRGVYGYTF
>TRBJ2-3|TRBV7-3
CASSSGTGLDTQYF
>TRBJ2-2|TRBV28
CASSFGMITGELFF
>TRBJ2-5|TRBV12-3/TRBV12-4
CASSGGGETQYF
>TRBJ1-6|TRBV9
CASSVLGTADSPLHF
>TRBJ2-3|TRBV5-4
CASSSGGTDTQYF
>TRBJ2-5|TRBV3-1
CASSQDLGGETQYF
>TRBJ1-2|TRBV20-1
CSARMGGLAGGYTF
>TRBJ2-6|TRBV4-3
CASSHLTGQAVDGANVLTF
>TRBJ1-1|TRBV10-3
CAISESDPGTEAFF
>TRBJ2-1|TRBV28
CASSLPLPDSYNEQFF
>TRBJ2-3|TRBV15
CATSRDRGGGGDTQYF
>TRBJ2-3|TRBV20-1
CSARDPGGYTQYF
>TRBJ2-2|TRBV6-2/TRBV6-3
CASTSPGTSHTGELFF
>TRBJ2-1|TRBV27
CASRVQGSSYNEQFF
>TRBJ2-1|TRBV24-1
CATSDRRTSGGEQFF
>TRBJ2-5|TRBV12-3/TRBV12-4
CASSFWQSQETQYF
>TRBJ1-2|TRBV29-1
CSAQIDYGYTF
>TRBJ1-2|TRBV9
CASSVDMGVLGGYTF
>TRBJ2-3|TRBV29-1
CSALGRADTQYF
>TRBJ2-7|TRBV27
CASSLIPTGGHEQYF
>TRBJ2-2|TRBV29-1
CSVESGISNTGELFF
>TRBJ2-5|TRBV27
CASSSIWGWGLQETQYF
>TRBJ1-6|TRBV3-1
CASSQGSSPLHF
>TRBJ1-6|TRBV7-6
CASSLGNSGDSPLHF
>TRBJ2-5|TRBV5-1
CASKFRQGPQETQYF
>TRBJ2-1|TRBV7-9
CASSLVGVNEQFF
>TRBJ2-7|TRBV3-1
CASSRLDSSYEQYF
>TRBJ2-7|TRBV20-1
CSASPAATYEQYF
>TRBJ2-3|TRBV7-8
CASSPRVSSGGPDTQYF
>TRBJ1-6|TRBV19
CASSFRLLEPLHF
>TRBJ2-5|TRBV12-3/TRBV12-4
CASSFGDRGETQYF
>TRBJ1-1|TRBV6-1
CASSEWTGGTRRTEAFF
>TRBJ2-1|TRBV25-1
CASSTGQGIYNEQFF
>TRBJ2-5|TRBV20-1
CSARTPHARDRSAQETQYF
>TRBJ2-3|TRBV7-8
CASSLYPGGTGRADTQYF
>TRBJ1-1|TRBV29-1
CSVGEINTEAFF
>TRBJ2-3|TRBV5-1
CASNLRDSSTDTQYF
>TRBJ2-5|TRBV6-1
CASNGVGQPETQYF
>TRBJ2-6|TRBV11-1
CASSPLPGQGTPGANVLTF
>TRBJ1-1|TRBV27
CASSLAGVNTEAFF
>TRBJ2-1|TRBV12-3/TRBV12-4
CASSFRGRLNEQFF
>TRBJ2-1|TRBV28
CASSLTGKAYNEQFF
>TRBJ2-5|TRBV6-1
CASSTQGPETQYF
>TRBJ2-7|TRBV7-9
CASSAVAGATYEQYF
>TRBJ2-2|TRBV6-2/TRBV6-3
CASSPRLDAPGELFF
>TRBJ2-1|TRBV4-3
CASSQDPGALEQFF
>TRBJ2-1|TRBV28
CASSPSGGVPYNEQFF
>TRBJ2-7|TRBV29-1
CSVEGAGSSYEQYF
>TRBJ2-7|TRBV27
CASVGRPSYEQYF
>TRBJ1-1|TRBV19
CASRDPTGGTEAFF
>TRBJ1-6|TRBV27
CASSLSTGDPLHF
>TRBJ1-1|TRBV9
CASSPGLRGVNTEAFF
>TRBJ2-3|TRBV7-9
CASSLGGSRDTQYF